Below, 14 T cell receptor beta chains from the same sample are listed, as sequenced in a study of monozygotic twins with inflammatory bowel disease. No DNA is given; TCRdb re-called the 5' RACE reads and lists each CDR3 protein once. The repertoire shows fewer than 550,000 distinct CDR3 sequences; the top ten hold about 2.3%. The sequenced sample consisted of blood. The receptors here all came from a human donor with ulcerative colitis or Crohn's disease, or a healthy co-twin of an affected twin (not recorded which).

V gene TRBV10-3 combines with J gene TRBJ2-7; TCRdb indicates TRBD2, and absent DNA this call remains unverified. CDR1 and CDR2 (germline): ENHRY, SYGVKD. CDR3 length: 13 amino acids. The CDR3 loop reads CATQDSTGYEQYF.

The chain's CDR3 is CASSSARGVAETQYF. The chain recombines TRBV5-1 with TRBJ2-5; TCRdb outputs TRBD1, but without DNA this stays unchecked. Germline V gives CDR1 SGHRS, CDR2 YFSETQ. The CDR3 has 15 amino acids.

The rearrangement joins TRBV5-1 to TRBJ1-5; TCRdb's D call of TRBD1 is untestable without DNA. From germline, CDR1 is SGHRS and CDR2 YFSETQ. The CDR3 has 15 amino acids. The CDR3 reads CASRLGTEINQPQHF.

The chain links TRBV10-1 to TRBJ2-2; lacking DNA, the TRBD1 call made by TCRdb goes unchecked. CDR1 and CDR2 (germline): WNHNN, SYGVQD (reference sequence). This CDR3 has 14 amino acids. The CDR3: CASSEHRAAGELFF.

V is TRBV6-5 and J is TRBJ2-7. Looked up from germline, CDR1 is MNHEY and CDR2 is SVGAGI. The CDR3 contains 12 residues. The CDR3 sequence is CASSQRAGEQYF.

The CDR3 is CASSLEFRGGGYNEQFF. This chain connects TRBV7-7 to TRBJ2-1; without DNA, the TCRdb call of TRBD2 cannot be checked. This CDR3 is 17 amino acids long. From germline, CDR1 is SSHAT and CDR2 FNYEAQ (reference sequence).

V gene TRBV7-6 combines with J gene TRBJ2-7. The CDR3 contains 14 residues. Germline-derived CDR1 and CDR2 are SGHVS and FNYEAQ. CDR3 protein: CASSLEGMAYEQYF.

The V gene is TRBV10-3, the J gene TRBJ2-7; TCRdb picks TRBD1, but there is no DNA to check that call. Germline V gene lookup returns CDR1 ENHRY and CDR2 SYGVKD. This CDR3 spans 14 amino acids. CDR3 amino acids: CAISEAGQGGEQYF.

The V gene is TRBV30, the J gene TRBJ2-1; TCRdb's D gene call, TRBD2, goes unchecked for lack of DNA. The CDR3 has 13 amino acids. From germline, CDR1 is GTSNPN and CDR2 SVGIG (reference sequence). CDR3 sequence: CAWTSGGPNEQFF.

V is TRBV11-2 and J is TRBJ2-3; lacking DNA, the TRBD2 call made by TCRdb goes unchecked. The CDR3 sequence is 15 residues long. The germline V gene has CDR1 SGHAT and CDR2 FQNNGV. The CDR3 protein is CASSPRTSKTDTQYF.

The gene calls are TRBV21-1 and TRBJ2-1. TRBV21-1 is labeled a pseudogene. The CDR3 spans 12 residues. This CDR3 reads CASSRGGNEQFF.

The V and J genes are TRBV5-4 and TRBJ2-7. Germline loops: CDR1 SGHNT, CDR2 YYREEE (reference sequence). CDR3 length equals 14 residues. This CDR3 reads CASSLGKNRLEQYF.

V usage is TRBV20-1 and J usage is TRBJ2-1; with no DNA, the TCRdb D assignment of TRBD2 cannot be verified. Germline V gene sequence: CDR1 DFQATT, CDR2 SNEGSKA (reference sequence). This CDR3 is built from 17 residues. CDR3 region: CSARASREPGLYNEQFF.

The chain joins TRBV5-6 to TRBJ2-6. Germline CDR1 reads SGHDT; CDR2 reads YYEEEE. The CDR3 length is 15 residues. CDR3 protein: CASSFFGAGANVPTF.